These 31 T cell receptor beta chains were sequenced from one sample in a study of CD8 T cells in ankylosing spondylitis. Study-wide results and limits: A motif of fewer than ten highly homologous TCR beta variants was seen as apparently characteristic of ankylosing spondylitis blood.

TCRdb used MiXCR to reprocess the 5' RACE reads, holding one entry per CDR3 protein. The sample has 500,000 to 650,000 distinct CDR3 sequences; approximately 5.3% are singletons. No antigen has been assigned to these receptors. The material sequenced was blood, either unsorted or a sorted T cell fraction (not recorded which). The origin of the receptors is a male donor with ankylosing spondylitis.

The rearrangement joins TRBV27 to TRBJ1-1; D unresolved. The CDR3 is 13 amino acids. Germline V gene sequence: CDR1 MNHEY, CDR2 SMNVEV (reference sequence). With 9 bases removed from V and 1 base from J, the gap between germline ends came to 12 bases. As DNA, the CDR3 is TGTGCCAGTTATCGTGACTCGAACACTGAAGCTTTCTTT. It encodes CASYRDSNTEAFF.

This clonotype was counted at least ten times. The DNA of the CDR3 is TGTGCCAGCAGCCTCTCCAGCGACGAGCAGTACTTC. Its translation is CASSLSSDEQYF. V is TRBV5-5 and J is TRBJ2-7, with no clear D. V shed 4 bases and J shed 5 bases, with 10 bases lying between them. Germline lookup yields CDR1 SGHKS and CDR2 YYEKEE (reference sequence). This CDR3 contains 12 residues.

This clonotype was recorded many times. The chain uses TRBV20-1 and TRBJ2-3; TRBD2 aligns across 8 bases. Germline trimming cut 3 bases from V and 4 bases from J; bases unmatched to any gene: 9. CDR3 length: 15 residues. The germline V gene encodes CDR1 DFQATT and CDR2 SNEGSKA (reference sequence). The CDR3 DNA follows: TGCAGTGCTAGGTGGTTAGCGGGGCCGCCAGATACGCAGTATTTT. Protein product: CSARWLAGPPDTQYF.

This clonotype was seen many times. J is TRBJ2-7 and V is TRBV20-1; TRBD2 matches 9 bases. The V segment lost 1 base and the J segment 2 bases; nucleotides outside the gene matches: 3. CDR1 and CDR2 (germline): DFQATT, SNEGSKA (reference sequence). This CDR3 is 14 amino acids long. The CDR3 bases are TGCAGTGCTAGAGGACTAGCGGATACCTACGAGCAGTACTTC. It yields the protein CSARGLADTYEQYF.

J is TRBJ1-2 and V is TRBV20-1; the match to TRBD1 covers 7 bases. CDR1 is DFQATT, CDR2 SNEGSKA, per germline (reference sequence). The junction had 7 bases not matched to a gene; V was cut back by 3 bases and J by 9 bases. This CDR3 is 12 amino acids long. The CDR3 reads CSARKTGDRYTF. The CDR3 DNA reads TGCAGTGCTAGGAAAACAGGGGACCGCTACACCTTC.

In its sample, this clonotype was seen many times. The rearrangement uses TRBV20-1 and TRBJ2-5, with D possibly being TRBD2 (5 bases). CDR3 length: 12 residues. The germline CDR1 and CDR2 sequences are DFQATT and SNEGSKA (reference sequence). With 4 bases removed from V and 5 bases from J, the gap between germline ends came to 11 bases. The CDR3 loop reads CSATREEETQYF. CDR3 coding DNA: TGCAGTGCTACTCGGGAAGAGGAGACCCAGTACTTC.

This clonotype was recorded at least ten times. The chain recombines TRBV9 with TRBJ2-5; 7 bases align to TRBD1. The CDR3 covers 16 residues. V shed 4 bases and J 4 bases; nucleotides not matched to a gene: 13. Germline assignment: CDR1 SGDLS and CDR2 YYNGEE. CDR3 nucleotides: TGTGCCAGCAGCACACGACAGGGCCTTTTAAGAGAGACCCAGTACTTC. Encoded protein: CASSTRQGLLRETQYF.

This clonotype was detected ten times or more. This chain links TRBV7-9 with TRBJ1-2; no firm D call. This CDR3 contains 12 residues. Trimming left V 5 bases short and J 6 bases short, with 10 bases between. Germline CDR1 reads SEHNR; CDR2 reads FQNEAQ (reference sequence). CDR3 sequence reads: CASSQNPDGYTF. The DNA for the CDR3 is TGTGCCAGCAGCCAAAACCCCGATGGCTACACCTTC.

There are many counts of this clonotype. This chain links TRBV3-1 with TRBJ1-2, with 7 bases that match TRBD1. With 4 bases clipped from V and 1 base from J, the junction kept 6 bases outside the gene matches. In germline, CDR1 is LGHDT, CDR2 YNNKEL (reference sequence). The CDR3 is 15 residues long. The CDR3 region has the DNA TGTGCCAGCAGCCGGACGGGACAGTATAACTATGGCTACACCTTC. Encoded protein: CASSRTGQYNYGYTF.

This clonotype was counted at least ten times. CDR3 amino acids: CASSPQGLGEKLFF. Here the CDR3 DNA reads TGCGCCAGCAGCCCTCAGGGGCTCGGGGAAAAACTGTTTTTT. The gene calls are TRBV4-3 and TRBJ1-4; the D gene is possibly TRBD1 (6 bases). The ends were cut back, 4 bases at V and 8 bases at J, with 14 bases in the middle. This CDR3 contains 14 residues. From germline, CDR1 is LGHNA and CDR2 YSLEER.

This clonotype was recorded at least ten times. This rearrangement joins TRBV9 to TRBJ2-1; TRBD1 aligns across 8 bases. The germline gives CDR1 SGDLS, CDR2 YYNGEE. This CDR3 comprises 16 residues. The V and J ends lost 3 bases and 8 bases, in that order; junction bases with no gene match: 13. The CDR3 is CASSATGDLFPHEQFF. The CDR3 bases are TGTGCCAGCAGCGCGACAGGGGACCTTTTCCCCCATGAGCAGTTCTTC.

This clonotype was seen at least ten times. V gene TRBV7-2 combines with J gene TRBJ1-2; perhaps TRBD1 as D (5 bases). The V and J ends lost 5 bases and 4 bases respectively, with 17 bases between them. The CDR3 loop spans 15 amino acids. Germline V gene sequence: CDR1 SGHTA, CDR2 FQGNSA. CDR3 sequence (DNA): TGTGCCAGCAGCCCAGGCGTCAGGGAGAGCTATGGCTACACCTTC. Amino acid sequence: CASSPGVRESYGYTF.

This clonotype was detected ten times or more. J is TRBJ2-1 and V is TRBV5-6; 7 bases are a match to TRBD2. V lost 2 bases and J lost 12; bases outside the gene matches: 5. The V gene's germline CDR1 is SGHDT and CDR2 YYEEEE. This CDR3 is built from 12 residues. CDR3 amino acids: CASSFVERGQFF. The CDR3 DNA sequence: TGTGCCAGCAGCTTCGTGGAGCGGGGGCAGTTCTTC.

This clonotype was detected ten times or more. CDR3 loop: CASSILTAMGNQPQHF. The CDR3 DNA reads TGTGCCAGCAGTATCCTAACGGCGATGGGCAATCAGCCCCAGCATTTT. The rearrangement uses TRBV28 and TRBJ1-5, with D uncertain. The germline V gene encodes CDR1 MDHEN and CDR2 SYDVKM. The CDR3 length is 16 residues. V lost 5 bases, J lost 2 bases, and 16 bases lay in between.

This clonotype came up many times. V gene TRBV20-1 combines with J gene TRBJ2-5, with 7 nucleotides matching TRBD2. CDR1 and CDR2 (germline): DFQATT, SNEGSKA (reference sequence). With V trimmed by 3 bases and J by 0 bases, 7 bases remained unmatched. The CDR3 extends over 15 amino acids. CDR3 loop: CSASGLADNQETQYF. The CDR3 nucleotides are TGCAGTGCTAGCGGCCTAGCGGATAACCAAGAGACCCAGTACTTC.

At least ten counts were recorded for this clonotype. The V call is TRBV29-1, the J call TRBJ2-5; a weak D match, TRBD2 (6 bases). Trimming removed 6 bases at V and 4 bases at J, with 18 bases between. CDR1 and CDR2 (germline): SQVTM, ANQGSEA. The CDR3 runs 14 residues. The CDR3, as DNA: TGCAGCGTCCACCGTTGGGGGGTCCGAGAGACCCAGTACTTC. The encoded protein is CSVHRWGVRETQYF.

This clonotype was picked up a small number of times. The CDR3 loop is CASSSPGQGWETQYF. CDR3 coding DNA: TGTGCCAGCAGTTCCCCGGGACAGGGGTGGGAGACCCAGTACTTC. The chain combines TRBV12-3 or TRBV12-4 with TRBJ2-5; TRBD1 matches 10 bases. There are 15 residues in the CDR3. Trimming removed 4 bases from V and 5 bases from J; junction bases left unmatched: 7.

This clonotype was observed a handful of times. The chain combines TRBV6-5 with TRBJ2-5; the D gene could be TRBD1 or TRBD2 (6 bases each). The germline V and J ends were trimmed by 4 bases and 4 bases, with 22 bases remaining between them. The CDR3 extends over 17 amino acids. Germline CDR1 MNHEY, CDR2 SVGAGI. In DNA, the CDR3 is TGTGCCAGCAGTTTCCCTCAGGCCGGGGGACAAGGAGAGACCCAGTACTTC. Translated, it gives CASSFPQAGGQGETQYF.

This clonotype was seen repeatedly, ten times or more. The junction and the germline gene differ at one end; a read error may be behind it. The gene calls are TRBV9 and TRBJ2-7; D is tentatively TRBD1 or TRBD2 (5 bases each). Germline V gene data show CDR1 as SGDLS and CDR2 as YYNGEE. This CDR3 is built from 13 residues. CDR3: CASRGQGTYEQYF. In DNA, the CDR3 is TGCGCCAGCCGCGGGCAGGGAACTTACGAGCAGTACTTC.

This clonotype was found many times. This chain connects TRBV20-1 to TRBJ1-1; a weak D match, TRBD1 (5 bases). Per the germline V gene, CDR1 is DFQATT and CDR2 is SNEGSKA (reference sequence). Trimming removed 5 bases from V and 1 base from J, with 17 bases in between. The CDR3 runs 15 residues. Here the CDR3 DNA reads TGCAGTGCTCTCAACGGAGACAGTGGGAACACTGAAGCTTTCTTT. This sequence encodes CSALNGDSGNTEAFF.

This clonotype was counted ten times or more. The chain joins TRBV6-1 to TRBJ1-5; 9 bases are a match to TRBD1. The germline V gene encodes CDR1 MNHNS and CDR2 SASEGT. Trimming took 6 bases from V and 6 from J; bases not matched to a gene: 6. This CDR3 spans 14 amino acids. The chain's CDR3 is CASSWDRDTQPQHF. The CDR3 DNA sequence: TGTGCCAGCAGCTGGGACAGGGACACTCAGCCCCAGCATTTT.

This clonotype was observed at least ten times. This chain links TRBV5-1 with TRBJ2-1, with 7 bases aligning to TRBD2. With V trimmed by 7 bases and J by 2 bases, 9 bases remained unmatched. This CDR3 region has 15 residues. The germline V gene encodes CDR1 SGHRS and CDR2 YFSETQ. CDR3 amino acids: CASRGETHTYNEQFF. The CDR3 DNA reads as TGCGCCAGCCGGGGGGAGACACACACCTACAATGAGCAGTTCTTC.

This clonotype was counted ten times or more. The chain uses TRBV29-1 and TRBJ2-1; no clear D gene. CDR1 and CDR2 (germline): SQVTM, ANQGSEA. CDR3 length: 18 residues. V was trimmed by 0 bases and J by 2 bases, leaving 20 bases between them. The CDR3, as DNA: TGCAGCGTTGAAGATCCGGGCCATGGCAAAGCCACCTACAATGAGCAGTTCTTC. Protein sequence: CSVEDPGHGKATYNEQFF.

There are many counts of this clonotype. The gene calls are TRBV29-1 and TRBJ1-4; D is ambiguous. CDR1 SQVTM and CDR2 ANQGSEA come from the germline V gene. The germline V and J ends were trimmed by 2 bases and 5 bases, with 6 bases remaining between them. The CDR3 consists of 12 residues. CDR3 sequence reads: CSVESGNEKLFF. CDR3 bases: TGCAGCGTTGAAAGTGGGAATGAAAAACTGTTTTTT.

This clonotype showed up just a few times. This rearrangement joins TRBV24-1 to TRBJ2-3; 10 nucleotides line up with TRBD2. Per germline, CDR1 KGHDR and CDR2 SFDVKD. The CDR3 spans 17 residues. Trimming cost V 3 bases and J 4 bases; bases outside gene matches: 9. CDR3 nucleotides: TGTGCCACCAGTGATCCCGGGGCTAGCGGGAGTGCAGATACGCAGTATTTT. This codes for CATSDPGASGSADTQYF.

This clonotype appeared many times. The gene calls are TRBV4-2 and TRBJ2-7; 9 bases line up with TRBD2. Looked up from germline, CDR1 is LGHNA and CDR2 is YNFKEQ. With V trimmed by 0 bases and J by 3 bases, 9 bases remained unmatched. The CDR3 length is 17 residues. CDR3 sequence (DNA): TGTGCCAGCAGCCAAGATCCGAGCGGGAGGTCCCACTACGAGCAGTACTTC. Protein: CASSQDPSGRSHYEQYF.

This clonotype was detected many times. This chain joins TRBV29-1 and TRBJ2-1; unclear D gene. The ends were cut back, 7 bases at V and 5 bases at J, with 9 bases in the middle. The CDR3 has 11 residues. From germline, CDR1 is SQVTM and CDR2 ANQGSEA. CDR3 in DNA: TGCAGCGGAACAAGGGACAATGAGCAGTTCTTC. Protein: CSGTRDNEQFF.

This clonotype was seen only a few times. The chain is built from TRBV3-1 and TRBJ2-2; D not certain. CDR1 and CDR2 (germline): LGHDT, YNNKEL (reference sequence). The CDR3 totals 17 residues. V lost 1 base and J lost 3, with 15 bases in between. The CDR3 DNA reads as TGTGCCAGCAGCCAAGTTAAGGGTACCCGTTACACCGGGGAGCTGTTTTTT. Protein product: CASSQVKGTRYTGELFF.

There are a few counts of this clonotype. The rearrangement links TRBV5-1 to TRBJ1-4; 9 positions agree with TRBD1. Germline CDR1 is SGHRS and CDR2 is YFSETQ. The junction had 5 bases not matched to a gene; V was cut back by 5 bases and J by 6 bases. The CDR3 loop spans 14 amino acids. DNA of the CDR3: TGCGCCAGCAGTAAACAGGGGGCGGATGAAAAACTGTTTTTT. It is translated as CASSKQGADEKLFF. Based on the CDR3 plus reference TRBV5-1 and TRBJ1-4, the full variable domain is KAGVTQTPRYLIKTRGQQVTLSCSPISGHRSVSWYQQTPGQGLQFLFEYFSETQRNKGNFPGRFSGRQFSNSRSEMNVSTLELGDSALYLCASSKQGADEKLFFGSGTQLSVL.

This clonotype was found many times. The genes are TRBV4-3 and TRBJ1-2; D remains ambiguous. CDR3 size: 14 residues. The V gene's germline CDR1 is LGHNA and CDR2 YSLEER. V shed 0 bases and J shed 8 bases, with 13 bases lying between them. In DNA form, the CDR3 reads TGCGCCAGCAGCCAAGAAAACGCCCGCGGGGGCTACACCTTC. This gives the protein CASSQENARGGYTF.

At least ten counts were recorded for this clonotype. The rearrangement joins TRBV5-1 to TRBJ1-1; the match to TRBD1 covers 9 bases. CDR1 is SGHRS, CDR2 YFSETQ, per germline. The CDR3 loop spans 14 amino acids. With V trimmed by 2 bases and J by 4 bases, 3 bases remained unmatched. The CDR3 sequence is CASSFGDRVTEAFF. DNA for the CDR3: TGCGCCAGCAGCTTCGGGGACAGGGTCACTGAAGCTTTCTTT. Variable domain in full (rest from reference TRBV5-1 and TRBJ1-1): KAGVTQTPRYLIKTRGQQVTLSCSPISGHRSVSWYQQTPGQGLQFLFEYFSETQRNKGNFPGRFSGRQFSNSRSEMNVSTLELGDSALYLCASSFGDRVTEAFFGQGTRLTVV.